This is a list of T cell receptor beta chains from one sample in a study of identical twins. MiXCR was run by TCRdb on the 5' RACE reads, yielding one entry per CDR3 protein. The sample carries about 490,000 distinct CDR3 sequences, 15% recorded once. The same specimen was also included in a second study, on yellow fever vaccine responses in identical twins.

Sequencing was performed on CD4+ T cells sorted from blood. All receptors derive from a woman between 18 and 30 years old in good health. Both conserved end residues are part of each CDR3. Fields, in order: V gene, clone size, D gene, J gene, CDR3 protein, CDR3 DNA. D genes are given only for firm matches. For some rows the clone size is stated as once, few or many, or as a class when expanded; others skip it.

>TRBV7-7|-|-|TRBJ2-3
CASSTGTYGNTQYF
TGTGCCAGCAGCACCGGGACTTACGGAAATACGCAGTATTTT
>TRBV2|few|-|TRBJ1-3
CASTPWGSTALGNTIYF
TGTGCCAGCACCCCATGGGGGTCCACAGCTCTGGGAAACACCATATATTTT
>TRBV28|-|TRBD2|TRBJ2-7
CASSLAGNNYEQYF
TGTGCCAGCAGTCTAGCGGGAAATAACTACGAGCAGTACTTC
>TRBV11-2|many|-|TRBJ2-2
CASSLRERGIKVRELFF
TGTGCCAGCAGCCTTAGGGAGAGGGGTATTAAGGTTCGGGAGCTGTTTTTT
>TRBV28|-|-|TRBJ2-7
CASSLEQKVYEQYF
TGTGCCAGCAGTTTAGAACAGAAGGTTTACGAGCAGTACTTC
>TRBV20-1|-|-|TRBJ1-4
CSASDPANEKLFF
TGCAGTGCTAGTGATCCAGCTAATGAAAAACTGTTTTTT
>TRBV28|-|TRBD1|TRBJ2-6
CASSRDRPYSGANVLTF
TGTGCCAGCAGTCGGGACAGGCCCTACTCTGGGGCCAACGTCCTGACTTTC
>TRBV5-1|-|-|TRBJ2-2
CASSLGRVFTGELFF
TGCGCCAGCAGCTTGGGACGGGTCTTCACCGGGGAGCTGTTTTTT
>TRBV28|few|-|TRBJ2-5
CASSLFEAGRETQYF
TGTGCCAGCAGTTTATTTGAGGCAGGGCGGGAGACCCAGTACTTC
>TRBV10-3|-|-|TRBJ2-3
CAISESMPADTQYF
TGTGCCATCAGTGAGTCGATGCCTGCGGATACGCAGTATTTT
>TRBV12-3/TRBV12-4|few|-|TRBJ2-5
CASSLTTDYGTQYF
TGTGCCAGCAGTCTCACTACCGACTATGGGACCCAGTACTTC
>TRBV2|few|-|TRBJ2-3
CASSAEGSLDTQYF
TGTGCCAGCAGTGCGGAGGGTAGCTTGGATACGCAGTATTTT
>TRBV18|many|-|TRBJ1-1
CASSPSGTLNTEAFF
TGTGCCAGCAGCCCCTCCGGGACGTTGAACACTGAAGCTTTCTTT
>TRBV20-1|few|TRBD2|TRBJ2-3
CSASRGTSGDHTDTQYF
TGCAGTGCCTCGCGTGGGACTAGCGGGGACCACACAGATACGCAGTATTTT
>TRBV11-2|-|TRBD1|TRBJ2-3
CASSRIPQGAQDTQYF
TGTGCCAGCAGCCGGATTCCTCAGGGGGCGCAAGATACGCAGTATTTT
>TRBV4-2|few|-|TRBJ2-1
CASSQDRTTTSYNEQFF
TGTGCCAGCAGCCAAGATCGGACAACCACCTCCTACAATGAGCAGTTCTTC
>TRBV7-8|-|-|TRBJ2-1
CASSPGRQMGEQFF
TGTGCCAGCTCCCCGGGACGTCAAATGGGTGAGCAGTTCTTC
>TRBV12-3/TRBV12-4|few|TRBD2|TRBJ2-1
CASRQTSGPSHEQFF
TGTGCCAGCAGACAAACTAGCGGACCTTCGCATGAGCAGTTCTTC
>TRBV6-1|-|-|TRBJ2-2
CASSIFANTGELFF
TGTGCCAGCAGCATATTTGCGAACACCGGGGAGCTGTTTTTT
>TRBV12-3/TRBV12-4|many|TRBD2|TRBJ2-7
CASSSSFSGTLYEQYF
TGTGCCAGCAGCTCTTCCTTTAGCGGGACCCTCTACGAGCAGTACTTC
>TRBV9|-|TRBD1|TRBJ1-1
CASSVGGTGVGEAFF
TGTGCCAGCAGCGTAGGAGGGACAGGGGTGGGTGAAGCTTTCTTT
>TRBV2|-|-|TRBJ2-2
CASSEFGGAVTGELFF
TGTGCCAGCAGTGAATTTGGGGGAGCCGTCACCGGGGAGCTGTTTTTT
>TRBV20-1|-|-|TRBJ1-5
CSASSSGDQPQHF
TGCAGTGCTAGTTCCTCGGGGGATCAGCCCCAGCATTTT
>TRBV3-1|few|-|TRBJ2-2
CASSRRLGENTGELFF
TGTGCCAGCAGCCGCCGTCTAGGGGAGAACACCGGGGAGCTGTTTTTT
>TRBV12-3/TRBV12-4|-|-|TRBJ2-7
CASSFPDSLVLQYF
TGTGCCAGCAGTTTCCCGGACTCCTTAGTCTTACAGTACTTC
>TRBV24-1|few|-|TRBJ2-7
CATSDAAAPLEQYF
TGTGCCACCAGTGATGCGGCCGCCCCCCTCGAGCAGTACTTC
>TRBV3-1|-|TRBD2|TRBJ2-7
CASSQDVGILGLAGEQYF
TGTGCCAGCAGCCAGGATGTGGGGATCCTGGGGCTAGCGGGCGAGCAGTACTTC
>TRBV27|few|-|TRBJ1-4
CASTWAGWNEKLFF
TGTGCCAGCACGTGGGCAGGGTGGAATGAAAAACTGTTTTTT
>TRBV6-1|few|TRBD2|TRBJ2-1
CASRLAGGDNEQFF
TGTGCCAGCAGACTAGCGGGAGGAGACAATGAGCAGTTCTTC
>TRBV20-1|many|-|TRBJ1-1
CSARDPNTEAFF
TGCAGTGCTAGAGATCCGAACACTGAAGCTTTCTTT
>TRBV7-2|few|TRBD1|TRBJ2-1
CASSPRRTGNDEQFF
TGTGCCAGCAGCCCCAGGCGGACAGGGAACGATGAGCAGTTCTTC
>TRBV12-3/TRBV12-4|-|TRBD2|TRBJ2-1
CASSPLSGGAYNEQFF
TGTGCCAGCAGTCCACTTAGCGGGGGGGCATACAATGAGCAGTTCTTC
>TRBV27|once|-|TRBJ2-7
CASSLGNSYEQYF
TGTGCCAGCAGTTTAGGTAACTCCTACGAGCAGTACTTC
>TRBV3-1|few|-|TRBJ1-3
CASSHGGLTGNTIYF
TGTGCCAGCAGCCATGGGGGGTTAACTGGAAACACCATATATTTT
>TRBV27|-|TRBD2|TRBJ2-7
CASSPLLAGGSEQYF
TGTGCCAGCAGTCCCCTCCTAGCGGGAGGCAGCGAGCAGTACTTC
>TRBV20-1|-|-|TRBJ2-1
CSAPPTYNEQFF
TGCAGTGCCCCACCGACCTACAATGAGCAGTTCTTC
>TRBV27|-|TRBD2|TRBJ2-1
CASSGQRGNSYNEQFF
TGTGCCAGCAGTGGGCAGCGGGGGAACTCCTACAATGAGCAGTTCTTC
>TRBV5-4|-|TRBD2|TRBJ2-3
CASSLGGRGVTADTQYF
TGTGCCAGCAGCTTGGGCGGGAGGGGAGTCACGGCAGATACGCAGTATTTT
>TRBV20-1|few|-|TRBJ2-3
CSARPPGHSTDTQYF
TGCAGTGCTAGACCTCCGGGACACAGCACAGATACGCAGTATTTT
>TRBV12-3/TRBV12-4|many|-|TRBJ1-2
CASTHRRSYGYTF
TGTGCCAGCACCCACAGGAGATCCTATGGCTACACCTTC
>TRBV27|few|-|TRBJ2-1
CASSPPVSSYNEQFF
TGTGCCAGCAGTCCCCCGGTGAGCTCCTACAATGAGCAGTTCTTC
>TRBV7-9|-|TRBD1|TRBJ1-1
CASSLRDSWENTEAFF
TGTGCCAGCAGCTTAAGGGACAGCTGGGAGAACACTGAAGCTTTCTTT